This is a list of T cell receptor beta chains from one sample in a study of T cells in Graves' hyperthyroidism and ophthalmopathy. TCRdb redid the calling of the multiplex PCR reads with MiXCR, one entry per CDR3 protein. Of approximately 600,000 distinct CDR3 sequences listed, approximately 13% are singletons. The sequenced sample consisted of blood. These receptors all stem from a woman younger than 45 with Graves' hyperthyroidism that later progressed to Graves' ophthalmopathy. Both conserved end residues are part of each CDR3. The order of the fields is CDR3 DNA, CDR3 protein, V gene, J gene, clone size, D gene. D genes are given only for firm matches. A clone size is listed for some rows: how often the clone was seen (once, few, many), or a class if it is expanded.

CDR3 DNA: TGCAGTGCTAGCGAGCCTGGACTAGCGGTACTAGATACGCAGTATTTT
CDR3 protein: CSASEPGLAVLDTQYF
V gene: TRBV20-1
J gene: TRBJ2-3
clone size: few
D gene: TRBD2

CDR3 DNA: TGCGCCAGCAGTGAGGAGCTGGGGGGGAATGAAAAACTGTTTTTT
CDR3 protein: CASSEELGGNEKLFF
V gene: TRBV10-2
J gene: TRBJ1-4
clone size: few
D gene: NA

CDR3 DNA: TGTGCCAGCAGCTTAGTAAGGACCAATGAGCAGTTCTTC
CDR3 protein: CASSLVRTNEQFF
V gene: TRBV7-3
J gene: TRBJ2-1
clone size: few
D gene: NA

CDR3 DNA: TGTGCCAGCAGCCTGACGACCGGGACCACAACCGTTGAAGCTTTCTTT
CDR3 protein: CASSLTTGTTTVEAFF
V gene: TRBV11-3
J gene: TRBJ1-1
clone size: many
D gene: NA

CDR3 DNA: TGTGCCAGCAGTCAGAATCGCGATGGCTACACCTTC
CDR3 protein: CASSQNRDGYTF
V gene: TRBV6-1
J gene: TRBJ1-2
clone size: many
D gene: NA

CDR3 DNA: TGCAGTGCTGGGCCCCAGGGGGGGGTCACTGAAGCTTTCTTT
CDR3 protein: CSAGPQGGVTEAFF
V gene: TRBV20-1
J gene: TRBJ1-1
clone size: many
D gene: TRBD1

CDR3 DNA: TGTGCCTGGAGTTCGGATCGGACTCCCTACACAGATACGCAGTATTTT
CDR3 protein: CAWSSDRTPYTDTQYF
V gene: TRBV30
J gene: TRBJ2-3
clone size: NA
D gene: NA

CDR3 DNA: TGTGCCAGCAAGGAGTTGAACACTGAAGCTTTCTTT
CDR3 protein: CASKELNTEAFF
V gene: TRBV28
J gene: TRBJ1-1
clone size: few
D gene: NA

CDR3 DNA: TGCGCCAGCAAGGATGGGGGCCCCTATGGCTACACCTTC
CDR3 protein: CASKDGGPYGYTF
V gene: TRBV5-1
J gene: TRBJ1-2
clone size: many
D gene: NA

CDR3 DNA: TGTGCCTGGGAACCCAGGGGGACAGGGGTCTGGAATGAGCAGTTCTTC
CDR3 protein: CAWEPRGTGVWNEQFF
V gene: TRBV30
J gene: TRBJ2-1
clone size: many
D gene: TRBD1

CDR3 DNA: TGTGCCAGCAGCCGGGGGGGTAGCTCCTACGAGCAGTACTTC
CDR3 protein: CASSRGGSSYEQYF
V gene: TRBV5-4
J gene: TRBJ2-7
clone size: NA
D gene: TRBD2

CDR3 DNA: TGTGCCTGGGACAGGGTTGGCACTGAAGCTTTCTTT
CDR3 protein: CAWDRVGTEAFF
V gene: TRBV30
J gene: TRBJ1-1
clone size: many
D gene: TRBD1

CDR3 DNA: TGTGCCAGAAGGACTAGCGGGAGTGGCTCCTACAATGAGCAGTTCTTC
CDR3 protein: CARRTSGSGSYNEQFF
V gene: TRBV2
J gene: TRBJ2-1
clone size: many
D gene: TRBD2

CDR3 DNA: TGCAGTGCTGGGCGAGCGAGACAGGACTCCTACGAGCAGTACTTC
CDR3 protein: CSAGRARQDSYEQYF
V gene: TRBV20-1
J gene: TRBJ2-7
clone size: NA
D gene: NA

CDR3 DNA: TGTGCCAGCAGCCCTTTTCAGTTAACAGAGACCCAGTACTTC
CDR3 protein: CASSPFQLTETQYF
V gene: TRBV7-3
J gene: TRBJ2-5
clone size: many
D gene: NA

CDR3 DNA: TGTGCCAGCAGTCCATCAAGGCTAGCGGGAGGGCCGCCTACCGGGGAGCTGTTTTTT
CDR3 protein: CASSPSRLAGGPPTGELFF
V gene: TRBV27
J gene: TRBJ2-2
clone size: many
D gene: TRBD2

CDR3 DNA: TGTGCCTGGAGCTTGACAGGGTCCGGCTACACCTTC
CDR3 protein: CAWSLTGSGYTF
V gene: TRBV30
J gene: TRBJ1-2
clone size: many
D gene: TRBD1

CDR3 DNA: TGTGCCAGCAGTGAAGCTAGGACTAGCGGATACAATGAGCAGTTCTTC
CDR3 protein: CASSEARTSGYNEQFF
V gene: TRBV6-1
J gene: TRBJ2-1
clone size: NA
D gene: TRBD2

CDR3 DNA: TGTGCCAGCAGCTTATCGGGACAGGGGGCTCGCGGAGCTTTCTTT
CDR3 protein: CASSLSGQGARGAFF
V gene: TRBV7-3
J gene: TRBJ1-1
clone size: many
D gene: TRBD1

CDR3 DNA: TGTGCCTGGAGTGTACACACTGAAGCTTTCTTT
CDR3 protein: CAWSVHTEAFF
V gene: TRBV30
J gene: TRBJ1-1
clone size: many
D gene: NA

CDR3 DNA: TGTGCCAGCTCGCAGACAGGGGTAGTTATAGAAGCTTTCTTT
CDR3 protein: CASSQTGVVIEAFF
V gene: TRBV18
J gene: TRBJ1-1
clone size: NA
D gene: TRBD1

CDR3 DNA: TGTGCCAGCAGTTTCCCCTTCCGCGAGCAGTACTTC
CDR3 protein: CASSFPFREQYF
V gene: TRBV12-3/TRBV12-4
J gene: TRBJ2-7
clone size: many
D gene: NA

CDR3 DNA: TGTGCCAGCAGCTTACAAGGAACTCTGGGGGCCAACGTCCTGACTTTC
CDR3 protein: CASSLQGTLGANVLTF
V gene: TRBV11-2
J gene: TRBJ2-6
clone size: many
D gene: NA

CDR3 DNA: TGTGCCAGCAGCAGGGATCAGACCCAAGAGACCCAGTACTTC
CDR3 protein: CASSRDQTQETQYF
V gene: TRBV7-9
J gene: TRBJ2-5
clone size: many
D gene: NA

CDR3 DNA: TGTGCCAGCAGCTCCCCGGGACAGGGGCGGTCTGGGGCCAACGTCCTGACTTTC
CDR3 protein: CASSSPGQGRSGANVLTF
V gene: TRBV11-3
J gene: TRBJ2-6
clone size: many
D gene: TRBD1

CDR3 DNA: TGCGCCAGCAGCCCCCTAGGGGGGACTGAAGCTTTCTTT
CDR3 protein: CASSPLGGTEAFF
V gene: TRBV4-1
J gene: TRBJ1-1
clone size: NA
D gene: NA

CDR3 DNA: TGTGCCAGCGGGTTCGACGAGCAGTACTTC
CDR3 protein: CASGFDEQYF
V gene: TRBV2
J gene: TRBJ2-7
clone size: many
D gene: NA

CDR3 DNA: TGTGCCAGCAGCCTTGGACAGTCGACCCAGCATTTT
CDR3 protein: CASSLGQSTQHF
V gene: TRBV7-2
J gene: TRBJ1-5
clone size: few
D gene: NA

CDR3 DNA: TGTGCCAGCAGTTTCCCCGGGACAGGGATCACTGAAGCTTTCTTT
CDR3 protein: CASSFPGTGITEAFF
V gene: TRBV6-1
J gene: TRBJ1-1
clone size: few
D gene: TRBD1

CDR3 DNA: TGTGCCAGCAGCTTAAAGGTGATCGGCGGGGCACCTAGCACAGATACGCAGTATTTT
CDR3 protein: CASSLKVIGGAPSTDTQYF
V gene: TRBV7-9
J gene: TRBJ2-3
clone size: many
D gene: NA

CDR3 DNA: TGTGCCAGTAGTATTCCCAGGGCGGGAGATTACACCGGGGAGCTGTTTTTT
CDR3 protein: CASSIPRAGDYTGELFF
V gene: TRBV19
J gene: TRBJ2-2
clone size: many
D gene: TRBD2

CDR3 DNA: TGTGCCAGTAGTATCCCCGGACTTTCAGATACGCAGTATTTT
CDR3 protein: CASSIPGLSDTQYF
V gene: TRBV19
J gene: TRBJ2-3
clone size: many
D gene: NA

CDR3 DNA: TGTGCCAGCAACACACCGGGACTAGACAATGAGCAGTTCTTC
CDR3 protein: CASNTPGLDNEQFF
V gene: TRBV7-2
J gene: TRBJ2-1
clone size: NA
D gene: TRBD2

CDR3 DNA: TGTGCCAGCAGCCTCCAACTAGCGGGGGGTGCGGATACGCAGTATTTT
CDR3 protein: CASSLQLAGGADTQYF
V gene: TRBV7-2
J gene: TRBJ2-3
clone size: NA
D gene: TRBD2

CDR3 DNA: TGTGCCATTCCGGGGAAAGCCGGGGAGCTGTTTTTT
CDR3 protein: CAIPGKAGELFF
V gene: TRBV2
J gene: TRBJ2-2
clone size: many
D gene: NA

CDR3 DNA: TGTGCCAGCAGTTCGCACAGGGGAGGTAGCTATGGCTACACCTTC
CDR3 protein: CASSSHRGGSYGYTF
V gene: TRBV28
J gene: TRBJ1-2
clone size: many
D gene: TRBD1

CDR3 DNA: TGTGCCAGCAGACTCACTTGGGGGGCGGGGAAAACTGAAGCTTTCTTT
CDR3 protein: CASRLTWGAGKTEAFF
V gene: TRBV5-8
J gene: TRBJ1-1
clone size: many
D gene: NA

CDR3 DNA: TGCAGTGCTCTGGGCGGCGGGAACACAGATACGCAGTATTTT
CDR3 protein: CSALGGGNTDTQYF
V gene: TRBV20-1
J gene: TRBJ2-3
clone size: many
D gene: NA

CDR3 DNA: TGTGCCTGGAGTGTAGGTTCGGGTTGGGGGGGCGAGCAGTACTTC
CDR3 protein: CAWSVGSGWGGEQYF
V gene: TRBV30
J gene: TRBJ2-7
clone size: NA
D gene: TRBD2

CDR3 DNA: TGTGCCAGCAGTGCCTTTTCCGAGCAGTACTTC
CDR3 protein: CASSAFSEQYF
V gene: TRBV2
J gene: TRBJ2-7
clone size: many
D gene: NA

CDR3 DNA: TGTGCCAGCAGCTTAGTCGGGACTCCGATAACCTACGAGCAGTACTTC
CDR3 protein: CASSLVGTPITYEQYF
V gene: TRBV11-2
J gene: TRBJ2-7
clone size: once
D gene: NA

CDR3 DNA: TGTGCCAGCAGTTTTCCCGGGACACACACCGGGGAGCTGTTTTTT
CDR3 protein: CASSFPGTHTGELFF
V gene: TRBV12-3/TRBV12-4
J gene: TRBJ2-2
clone size: many
D gene: NA

CDR3 DNA: TGTGCCAGCACTGACAGGGGAACTGAAGCTTTCTTT
CDR3 protein: CASTDRGTEAFF
V gene: TRBV6-2/TRBV6-3
J gene: TRBJ1-1
clone size: NA
D gene: TRBD1

CDR3 DNA: TGTGCCTGGATGGGGACAGTAAGCACAGATACGCAGTATTTT
CDR3 protein: CAWMGTVSTDTQYF
V gene: TRBV30
J gene: TRBJ2-3
clone size: many
D gene: TRBD1

CDR3 DNA: TGTGCCAGCAGACAGGGCGTGTACACTGAAGCTTTCTTT
CDR3 protein: CASRQGVYTEAFF
V gene: TRBV6-1
J gene: TRBJ1-1
clone size: few
D gene: NA

CDR3 DNA: TGTGCCATCAGTGAGTTCGGAGCGGGAGGCGGTGAAGATACGCAGTATTTT
CDR3 protein: CAISEFGAGGGEDTQYF
V gene: TRBV10-3
J gene: TRBJ2-3
clone size: many
D gene: TRBD2

CDR3 DNA: TGTGCCAGCAGTCCAGTATTGGGGGCGAACACCGGGGAGCTGTTTTTT
CDR3 protein: CASSPVLGANTGELFF
V gene: TRBV7-2
J gene: TRBJ2-2
clone size: NA
D gene: NA

CDR3 DNA: TGTGCCAGTAGTATCGCGACAGGGGCCCTGCCCCTCCACTTT
CDR3 protein: CASSIATGALPLHF
V gene: TRBV19
J gene: TRBJ1-6
clone size: NA
D gene: TRBD1

CDR3 DNA: TGTGCCAGCAGCGCAAGCGACACTGAAGCTTTCTTT
CDR3 protein: CASSASDTEAFF
V gene: TRBV7-6
J gene: TRBJ1-1
clone size: NA
D gene: NA

CDR3 DNA: TGTGCCAGCAGTTTTCAGGGGGGCGGGACAGATACGCAGTATTTT
CDR3 protein: CASSFQGGGTDTQYF
V gene: TRBV6-1
J gene: TRBJ2-3
clone size: NA
D gene: NA